Following are 7 T cell receptor beta chains from one sample sequenced in a study of multiple sclerosis patients with progressive multifocal leukoencephalopathy. Time point: time of PML onset. Data came from immunoSEQ multiplex PCR; TCRdb stores just in-frame clones and leaves some out. The sample includes 30,000 or so clones, roughly 87% of them seen just once. The sample was PBMCs, taken from a patient treated with natalizumab. The receptors stem from a human donor with progressive multifocal leukoencephalopathy.

The rearrangement uses TRBV27 and TRBJ2-7; D is possibly TRBD1 or TRBD2 (5 bases each). Germline loops: CDR1 MNHEY, CDR2 SMNVEV (reference sequence). Trimming shortened V by 6 bases and J by 5 bases, and 14 bases separated the two germline ends. The CDR3 consists of 13 residues. CDR3: CASRGRGGHEQYF. CDR3 sequence (DNA): TGTGCCAGCAGGGGACGGGGCGGACACGAGCAGTACTTC.

The V and J genes are TRBV15 and TRBJ2-5, with TRBD1 matching over 7 bases. The tail of the sequence fits TRBJ2-7 better, so the J call may be wrong. Germline V gene sequence: CDR1 LNHNV, CDR2 YYDKDF (reference sequence). CDR3 length equals 18 residues. CDR3 in amino acids: CATSRASTGAEHSYEQYF. CDR3 DNA: TGTGCCACCAGCAGAGCCAGCACAGGGGCGGAACACTCCTACGAGCAGTACTTC.

This sequence joins TRBV15 and TRBJ2-5, with a weak D call TRBD2 (6 bases). Trimming took off 8 bases at V and 5 bases at J, with 21 bases between the two ends. There are 15 residues in the CDR3. Per the germline V gene, CDR1 is LNHNV and CDR2 is YYDKDF (reference sequence). The CDR3, as DNA: TGTGCCACCTCCCCGGCGGGGCGGGATGGGGAGACCCAGTACTTC. It encodes CATSPAGRDGETQYF.

The V and J genes are TRBV30 and TRBJ1-2; TRBD1 matches at 7 bases. V lost 0 bases, J lost 4 bases, and 5 bases stayed unmatched. The germline CDR1 and CDR2 sequences are GTSNPN and SVGIG (reference sequence). The CDR3 is made up of 14 amino acids. CDR3 coding DNA: TGTGCCTGGAGTGTCAATACAGGGGTCTATGGCTACACCTTC. Protein sequence: CAWSVNTGVYGYTF.

The chain combines TRBV6-6 with TRBJ1-4, with 9 bases fitting TRBD1. J lost 5 bases, V lost 7 bases, and 11 bases had no gene match. Germline loops: CDR1 MNHNY, CDR2 SVGAGI (reference sequence). The CDR3 runs 16 residues. The CDR3 sequence: CASTWPDRGGNEKLFF. The CDR3 nucleotides are TGTGCCAGCACCTGGCCCGACAGGGGGGGAAATGAAAAACTGTTTTTT.

The chain employs TRBV7-2 and TRBJ2-7; TRBD1 matches 7 bases. In germline, CDR1 is SGHTA, CDR2 FQGNSA. This CDR3 has 15 amino acids. V shed 1 base and J 7 bases; nucleotides not matched to a gene: 10. In DNA, the CDR3 is TGTGCCAGCAGCTTAGATGGGACAGCGTTCGGGGAGCAGTACTTC. It yields the protein CASSLDGTAFGEQYF.

V is TRBV5-1 and J is TRBJ1-2; 7 bases match TRBD1. In germline, CDR1 is SGHRS, CDR2 YFSETQ. Trimming at V came to 0 bases and at J to 4 bases, leaving 3 bases not matched to a gene. This CDR3 spans 14 amino acids. The CDR3, as DNA: TGCGCCAGCAGCTTGGCAGGGGGTACCTATGGCTACACCTTC. Amino acids: CASSLAGGTYGYTF.